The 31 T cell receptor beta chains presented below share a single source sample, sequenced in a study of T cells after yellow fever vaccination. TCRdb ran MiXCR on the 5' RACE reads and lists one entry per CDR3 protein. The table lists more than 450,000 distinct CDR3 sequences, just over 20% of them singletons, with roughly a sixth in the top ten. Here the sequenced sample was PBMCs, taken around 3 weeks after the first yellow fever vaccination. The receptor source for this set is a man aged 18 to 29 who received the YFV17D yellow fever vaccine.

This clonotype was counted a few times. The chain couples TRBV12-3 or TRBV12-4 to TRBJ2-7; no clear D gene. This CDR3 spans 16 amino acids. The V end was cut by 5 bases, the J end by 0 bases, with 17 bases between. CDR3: CASSPAGPPNSYEQYF. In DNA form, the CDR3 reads TGTGCCAGCAGTCCTGCCGGGCCGCCGAACTCCTACGAGCAGTACTTC.

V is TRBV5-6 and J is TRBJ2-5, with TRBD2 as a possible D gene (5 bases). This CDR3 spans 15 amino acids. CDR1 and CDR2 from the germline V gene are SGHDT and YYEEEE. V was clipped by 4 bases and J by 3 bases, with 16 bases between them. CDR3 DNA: TGTGCCAGCAGCCAAGGCCGGGGTTGGGAAGAGACCCAGTACTTC. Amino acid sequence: CASSQGRGWEETQYF.

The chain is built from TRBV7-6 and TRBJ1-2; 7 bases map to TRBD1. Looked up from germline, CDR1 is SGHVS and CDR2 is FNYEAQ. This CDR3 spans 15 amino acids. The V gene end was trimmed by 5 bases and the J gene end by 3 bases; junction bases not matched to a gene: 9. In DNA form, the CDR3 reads TGTGCCAGCAGCGGAACGGGACAGAGGGACTATGGCTACACCTTC. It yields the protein CASSGTGQRDYGYTF.

CDR3 bases: TGTGCCAGCAGCCCGGACAGTCCCTACGAGCAGTACGTC. Translating gives CASSPDSPYEQYV. The chain uses TRBV6-6 and TRBJ2-7; D possibly corresponds to TRBD1 (6 bases). The CDR3 totals 13 residues. Trimming removed 6 bases at V and 2 bases at J, with 11 bases between. From germline, CDR1 is MNHNY and CDR2 SVGAGI (reference sequence).

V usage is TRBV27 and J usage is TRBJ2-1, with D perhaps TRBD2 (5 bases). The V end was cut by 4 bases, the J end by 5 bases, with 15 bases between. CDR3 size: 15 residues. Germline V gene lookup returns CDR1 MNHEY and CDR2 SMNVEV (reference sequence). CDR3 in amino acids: CASSSGKVWDNEQFF. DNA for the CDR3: TGTGCCAGCAGTTCGGGGAAGGTTTGGGACAATGAGCAGTTCTTC.

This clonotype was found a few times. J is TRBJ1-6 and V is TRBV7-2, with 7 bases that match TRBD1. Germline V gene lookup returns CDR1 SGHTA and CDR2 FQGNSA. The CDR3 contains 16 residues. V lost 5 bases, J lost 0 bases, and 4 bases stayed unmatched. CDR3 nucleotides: TGTGCCAGCAGCCTCAGGGGGAGCTCCTATAATTCACCCCTCCACTTT. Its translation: CASSLRGSSYNSPLHF.

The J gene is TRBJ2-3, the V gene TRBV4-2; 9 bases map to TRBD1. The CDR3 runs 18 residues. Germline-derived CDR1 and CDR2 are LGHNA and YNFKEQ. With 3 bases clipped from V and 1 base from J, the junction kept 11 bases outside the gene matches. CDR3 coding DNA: TGTGCCAGCAGCCAGTCGCCGGGACAGGGATTCGGCACAGATACGCAGTATTTT. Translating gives CASSQSPGQGFGTDTQYF.

In DNA form, the CDR3 reads TGTGCCACTCAAGAGGGAGGGGGCGACGAGCAGTACGTC. This codes for CATQEGGGDEQYV. This sequence joins TRBV28 and TRBJ2-7, with D perhaps TRBD1 or TRBD2 (7 bases each). This CDR3 spans 13 amino acids. The germline gives CDR1 MDHEN, CDR2 SYDVKM. Trimming left V 10 bases short and J 5 bases short, with 18 bases between.

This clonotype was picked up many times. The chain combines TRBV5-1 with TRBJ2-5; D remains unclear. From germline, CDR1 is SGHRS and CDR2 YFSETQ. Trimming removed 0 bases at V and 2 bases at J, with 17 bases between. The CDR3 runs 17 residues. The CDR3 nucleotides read TGCGCCAGCAGCTTGGAAGTCCGACGTGTGGTTCAAGAGACCCAGTACTTC. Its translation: CASSLEVRRVVQETQYF.

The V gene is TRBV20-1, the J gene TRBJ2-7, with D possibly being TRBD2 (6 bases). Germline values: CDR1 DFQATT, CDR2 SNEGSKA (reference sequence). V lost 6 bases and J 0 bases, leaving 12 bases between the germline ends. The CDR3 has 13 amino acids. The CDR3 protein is CSAASGSSYEQYF. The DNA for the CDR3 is TGCAGTGCAGCCTCCGGGAGCTCCTACGAGCAGTACTTC.

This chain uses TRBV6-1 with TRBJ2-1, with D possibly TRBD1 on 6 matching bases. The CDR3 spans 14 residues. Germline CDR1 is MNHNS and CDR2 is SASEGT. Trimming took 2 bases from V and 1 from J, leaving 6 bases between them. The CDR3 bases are TGTGCCAGCAGTGAAAGGGGGTCCTACAATGAGCAGTTCTTC. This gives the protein CASSERGSYNEQFF.

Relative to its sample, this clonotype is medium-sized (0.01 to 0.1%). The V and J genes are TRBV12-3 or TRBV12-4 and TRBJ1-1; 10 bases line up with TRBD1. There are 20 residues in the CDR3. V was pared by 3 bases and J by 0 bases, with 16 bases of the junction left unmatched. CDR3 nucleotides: TGTGCCAGCAGTTTTCTTAGGGGCGGGACAGGGGATCTCGTGAACACTGAAGCTTTCTTT. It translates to CASSFLRGGTGDLVNTEAFF.

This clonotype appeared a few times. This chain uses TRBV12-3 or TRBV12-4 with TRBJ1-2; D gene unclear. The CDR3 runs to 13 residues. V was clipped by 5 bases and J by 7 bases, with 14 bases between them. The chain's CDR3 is CASSPLRGAGYTF. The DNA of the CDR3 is TGTGCCAGCAGTCCACTACGGGGAGCTGGCTACACCTTC.

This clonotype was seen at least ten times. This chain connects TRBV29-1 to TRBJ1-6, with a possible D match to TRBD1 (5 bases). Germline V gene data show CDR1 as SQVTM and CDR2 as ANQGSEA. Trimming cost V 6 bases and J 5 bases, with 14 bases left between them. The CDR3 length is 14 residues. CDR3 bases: TGCAGCGTCAGGGAGGGGATGGATAATTCACCCCTCCACTTT. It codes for CSVREGMDNSPLHF.

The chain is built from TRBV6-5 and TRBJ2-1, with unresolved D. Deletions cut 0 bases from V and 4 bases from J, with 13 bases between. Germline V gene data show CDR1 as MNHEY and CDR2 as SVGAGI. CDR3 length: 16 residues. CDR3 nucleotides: TGTGCCAGCAGTTACTCGATCGCTATCGGGTACAATGAGCAGTTCTTC. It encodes CASSYSIAIGYNEQFF.

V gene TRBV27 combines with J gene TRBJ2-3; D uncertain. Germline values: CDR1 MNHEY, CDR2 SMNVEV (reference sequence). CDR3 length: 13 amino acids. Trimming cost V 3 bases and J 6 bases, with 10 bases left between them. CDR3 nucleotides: TGTGCCAGCAGTTTGGGGATGGGGGATACGCAGTATTTT. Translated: CASSLGMGDTQYF.

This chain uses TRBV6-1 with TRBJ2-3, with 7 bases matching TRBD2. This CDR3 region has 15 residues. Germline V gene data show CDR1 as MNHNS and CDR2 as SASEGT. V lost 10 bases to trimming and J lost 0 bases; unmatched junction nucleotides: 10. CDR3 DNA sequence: TGTGCCACGGGAGGCGGGAGATCTAGCACAGATACGCAGTATTTT. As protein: CATGGGRSSTDTQYF.

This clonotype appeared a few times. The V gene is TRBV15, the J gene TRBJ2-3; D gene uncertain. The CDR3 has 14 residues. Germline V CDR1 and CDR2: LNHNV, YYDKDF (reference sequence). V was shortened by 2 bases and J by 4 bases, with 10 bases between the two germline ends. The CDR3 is CATSRPASADTQYF. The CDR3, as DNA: TGTGCCACCAGCAGACCCGCAAGCGCAGATACGCAGTATTTT. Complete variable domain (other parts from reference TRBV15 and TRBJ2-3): DAMVIQNPRYQVTQFGKPVTLSCSQTLNHNVMYWYQQKSSQAPKLLFHYYDKDFNNEADTPDNFQSRRPNTSFCFLDIRSPGLGDTAMYLCATSRPASADTQYFGPGTRLTVL.

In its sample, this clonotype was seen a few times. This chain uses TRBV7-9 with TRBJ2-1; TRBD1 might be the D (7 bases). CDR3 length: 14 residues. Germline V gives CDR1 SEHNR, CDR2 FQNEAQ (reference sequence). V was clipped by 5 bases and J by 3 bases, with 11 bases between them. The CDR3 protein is CASSRRDSYNEQFF. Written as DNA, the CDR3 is TGTGCCAGCAGCCGGAGGGACAGCTACAATGAGCAGTTCTTC.

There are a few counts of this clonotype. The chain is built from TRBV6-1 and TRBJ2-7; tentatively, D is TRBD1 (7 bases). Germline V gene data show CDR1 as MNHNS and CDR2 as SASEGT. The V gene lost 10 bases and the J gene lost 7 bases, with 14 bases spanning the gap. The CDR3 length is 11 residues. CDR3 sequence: CATSRGVEQYV. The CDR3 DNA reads TGTGCCACCTCCAGGGGGGTAGAGCAGTACGTC.

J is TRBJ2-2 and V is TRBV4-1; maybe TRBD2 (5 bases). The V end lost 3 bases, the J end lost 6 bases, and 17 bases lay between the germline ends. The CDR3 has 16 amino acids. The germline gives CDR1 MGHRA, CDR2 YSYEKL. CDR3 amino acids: CASSQEAYVSAGELFF. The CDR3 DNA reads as TGCGCCAGCAGCCAGGAGGCCTACGTCTCGGCCGGGGAGCTGTTTTTT.

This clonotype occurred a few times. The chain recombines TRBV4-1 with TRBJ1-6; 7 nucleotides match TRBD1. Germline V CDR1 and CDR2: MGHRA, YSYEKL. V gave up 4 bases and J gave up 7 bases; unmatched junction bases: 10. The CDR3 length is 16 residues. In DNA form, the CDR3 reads TGCGCCAGCAGCCTGAGGACAGGACGGGTGAATTCACCCCTCCACTTT. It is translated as CASSLRTGRVNSPLHF.

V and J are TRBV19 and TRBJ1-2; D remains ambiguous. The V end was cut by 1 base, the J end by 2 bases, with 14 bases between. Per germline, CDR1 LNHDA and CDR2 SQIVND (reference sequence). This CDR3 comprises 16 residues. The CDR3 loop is CASSIGWTVRNYGYTF. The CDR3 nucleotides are TGTGCCAGTAGTATAGGGTGGACGGTGAGAAACTATGGCTACACCTTC.

This chain's CDR3 is CASSNREISYNEQFF. Written as DNA, the CDR3 is TGCGCCAGCAGCAACAGGGAAATTTCCTACAATGAGCAGTTCTTC. The chain is built from TRBV5-1 and TRBJ2-1; perhaps TRBD1 as D (6 bases). Trimming left V 4 bases short and J 1 base short, with 12 bases between. There are 15 residues in the CDR3. CDR1 and CDR2 from the germline V gene are SGHRS and YFSETQ.

The CDR3 protein is CASSSYSNEQFF. DNA for the CDR3: TGTGCCAGCAGCTCATATTCCAATGAGCAGTTCTTC. This sequence joins TRBV7-6 and TRBJ2-1; D gene uncertain. V lost 4 bases, J lost 6 bases, and 7 bases lay in between. Germline values: CDR1 SGHVS, CDR2 FNYEAQ. The length of the CDR3 is 12 residues.

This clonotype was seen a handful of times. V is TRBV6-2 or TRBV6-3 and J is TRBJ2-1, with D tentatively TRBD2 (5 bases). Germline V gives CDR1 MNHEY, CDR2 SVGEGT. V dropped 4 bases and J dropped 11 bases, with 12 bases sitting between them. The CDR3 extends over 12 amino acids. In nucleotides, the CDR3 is TGTGCCAGCAGTTCACTAGTCAAGCAGCAGTTCTTC. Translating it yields CASSSLVKQQFF.

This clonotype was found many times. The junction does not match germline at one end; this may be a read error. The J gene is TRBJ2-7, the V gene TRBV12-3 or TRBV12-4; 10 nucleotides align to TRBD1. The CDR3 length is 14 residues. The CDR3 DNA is TGCGCCAGCAGCTTCGGGACAGGGGCCTACGAGCAGTACTTC. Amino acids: CASSFGTGAYEQYF.

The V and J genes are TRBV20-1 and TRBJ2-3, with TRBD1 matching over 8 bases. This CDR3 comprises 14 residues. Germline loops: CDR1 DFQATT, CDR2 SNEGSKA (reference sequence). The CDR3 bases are TGCAGCCTTAAGACAGGGGCCGGCACAGATACGCAGTATTTT. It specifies CSLKTGAGTDTQYF.

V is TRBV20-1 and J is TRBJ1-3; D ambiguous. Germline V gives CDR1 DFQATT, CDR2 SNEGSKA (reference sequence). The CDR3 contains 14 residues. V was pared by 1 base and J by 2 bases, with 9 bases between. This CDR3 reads CSARAGATGNTIYF. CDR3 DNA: TGCAGTGCTAGAGCGGGCGCCACTGGAAACACCATATATTTT.

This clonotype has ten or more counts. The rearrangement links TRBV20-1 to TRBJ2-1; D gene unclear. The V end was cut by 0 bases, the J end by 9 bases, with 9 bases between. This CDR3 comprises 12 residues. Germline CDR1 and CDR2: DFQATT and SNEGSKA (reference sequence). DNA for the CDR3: TGCAGTGCTAGAGATTCCCTTACTGAGCAGTTCTTC. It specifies CSARDSLTEQFF.

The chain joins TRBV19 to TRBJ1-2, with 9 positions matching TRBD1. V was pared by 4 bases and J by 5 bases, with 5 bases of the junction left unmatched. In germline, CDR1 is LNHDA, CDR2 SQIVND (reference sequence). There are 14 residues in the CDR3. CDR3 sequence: CASSTTGGGYGYTF. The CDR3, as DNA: TGTGCCAGTAGTACTACAGGGGGCGGTTATGGCTACACCTTC.